This TCR beta chain was profiled in a study of OX40 agonist ivuxolimab in advanced cancers. Study-level background: Aged about 20 to 80 with a mean of roughly 63 years, they were under 85% male. A partial response was reached by three patients: one with hepatocellular carcinoma and two with cutaneous melanoma.

TCRdb keeps only in-frame clones here, not all; method: immunoSEQ multiplex PCR. The sample has about 73,000 clones, around 84% seen once; the top ten hold approximately 2.4%. Remarks on this clone: The antigen is not known.

General study points: Among the lowest peripheral clonal expansion occurred in 0.1-3.0 mg/kg partial responders. Clonal expansion by week 6 occurred in CD4+ and CD8+ blood T cells (at 0.1 to 3.0 mg/kg).

The CDR3 length is 11 residues. CDR1 and CDR2 (germline): GTSNPN, SVGIG (reference sequence). V was pared by 1 base and J by 5 bases, with 4 bases between. The chain is built from TRBV30 and TRBJ2-3; D gene ambiguous. This sequence was found in an adult with an advanced solid tumor such as melanoma, head and neck, liver or kidney cancer. Sequenced here: CD4+ or CD8+ T cells sorted from blood, sampled in a trial of the OX40 agonist ivuxolimab. The CDR3 loop reads CAWSEKDTQYF. CDR3 in DNA: TGTGCCTGGAGTGAGAAAGATACGCAGTATTTT.